This TCR beta chain was sequenced for a study of cytomegalovirus exposure and HLA in healthy donors. V was cut by 4 bases and J by 2 bases, with 16 bases left in between. The CDR3 runs 16 residues. The germline V gene has CDR1 MNHNS and CDR2 SASEGT. TCRdb's copy holds only in-frame clones and misses some; the assay was immunoSEQ multiplex PCR. Among under 65,000 clones listed, approximately 90% were seen once. This clone was seen just once. The antigen is undetermined. Study-wide findings and caveats: Clusters of TCRs from the first cohort tended to co-occur in the approximately 130 validation repertoires (as a later analysis found). A few chains tied to CMV proved CMV antigen-specific in vitro. Most TCRs appeared rarely, but some public TCRs recurred in many donors.

Separate from the roughly 700-subject first cohort was the approximately 110-subject validation cohort, to which the donors belonged. The chain is built from TRBV6-1 and TRBJ2-3, with D perhaps matching TRBD1 (6 bases). The clonotype was recovered from a woman younger than 30 in good health and CMV-seropositive. The specimen sequenced was PBMCs. Written as DNA, the CDR3 is TGTGCCAGCAGTGCCAGGGGATTTCGGGACACAGATACGCAGTATTTT. Translating it yields CASSARGFRDTDTQYF.